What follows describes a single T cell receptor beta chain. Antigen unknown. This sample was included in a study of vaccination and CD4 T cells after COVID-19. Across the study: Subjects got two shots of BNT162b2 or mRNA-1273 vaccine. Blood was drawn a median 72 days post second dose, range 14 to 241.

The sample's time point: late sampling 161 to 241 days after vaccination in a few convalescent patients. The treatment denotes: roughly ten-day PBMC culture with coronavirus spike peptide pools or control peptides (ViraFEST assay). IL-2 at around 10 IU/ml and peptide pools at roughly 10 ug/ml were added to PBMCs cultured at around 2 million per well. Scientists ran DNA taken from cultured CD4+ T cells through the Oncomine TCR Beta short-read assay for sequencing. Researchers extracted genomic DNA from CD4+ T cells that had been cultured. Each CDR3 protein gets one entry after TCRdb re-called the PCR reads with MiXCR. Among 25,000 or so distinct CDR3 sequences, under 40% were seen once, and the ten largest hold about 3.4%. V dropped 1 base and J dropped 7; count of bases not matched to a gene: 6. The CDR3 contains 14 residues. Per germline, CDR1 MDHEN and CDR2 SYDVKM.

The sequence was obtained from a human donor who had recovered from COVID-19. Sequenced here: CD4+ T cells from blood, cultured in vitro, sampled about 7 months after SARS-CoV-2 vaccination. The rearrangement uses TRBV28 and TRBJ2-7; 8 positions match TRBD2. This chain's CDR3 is CASSLSGGTGEQYF. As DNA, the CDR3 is TGTGCCAGCAGTTTATCGGGGGGGACTGGAGAGCAGTACTTC.